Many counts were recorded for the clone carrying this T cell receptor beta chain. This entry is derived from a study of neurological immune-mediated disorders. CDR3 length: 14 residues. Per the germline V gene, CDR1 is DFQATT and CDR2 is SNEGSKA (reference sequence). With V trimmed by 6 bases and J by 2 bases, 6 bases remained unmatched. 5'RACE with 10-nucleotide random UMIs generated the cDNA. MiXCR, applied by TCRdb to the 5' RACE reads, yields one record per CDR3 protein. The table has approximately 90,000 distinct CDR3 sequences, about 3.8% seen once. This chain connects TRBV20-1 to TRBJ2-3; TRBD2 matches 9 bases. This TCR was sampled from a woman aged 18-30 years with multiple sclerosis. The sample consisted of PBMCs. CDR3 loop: CSARRLAATDTQYF. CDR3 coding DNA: TGCAGTGCACGAAGACTAGCGGCCACAGATACGCAGTATTTT.